What follows are 22 T cell receptor beta chains derived from one specimen sequenced in a study of OX40 agonist ivuxolimab in advanced cancers. Measured with immunoSEQ multiplex PCR; TCRdb has only the in-frame clones, and not every one. The sample contains tens of thousands of clones, 85% to 90% of which appear only once. The starting material was CD4+ or CD8+ T cells sorted from blood, obtained in a trial of the OX40 agonist ivuxolimab. The receptors were gathered from an adult with an advanced solid tumor such as melanoma, head and neck, liver or kidney cancer.

The V and J genes are TRBV7-3 and TRBJ2-2; D might be TRBD1 or TRBD2, each matching 5 bases. V gave up 2 bases and J gave up 0 bases, with 10 bases separating them. Germline V CDR1 and CDR2: SGHTA, FQGTGA. This CDR3 is built from 16 residues. CDR3 bases: TGTGCCAGCAGCTTATGGGGGTCCGCGAACACCGGGGAGCTGTTTTTT. As protein: CASSLWGSANTGELFF.

The chain joins TRBV19 to TRBJ1-6; D is uncertain. Germline V lookup: CDR1 LNHDA, CDR2 SQIVND (reference sequence). Trimming stripped 3 bases from V and 10 bases from J, with 13 bases between. CDR3 length: 14 amino acids. The CDR3 loop reads CASSITGNGSPLHF. Written as DNA, the CDR3 is TGTGCCAGTAGTATTACTGGGAACGGGTCACCCCTCCACTTT.

The sample holds a few counts of this clone. V gene TRBV25-1 combines with J gene TRBJ2-3, with D possibly TRBD1 on 5 matching bases. V dropped 6 bases and J dropped 4 bases, with 17 bases sitting between them. CDR1 and CDR2 from the germline V gene are MGHDK and SYGVNS. This CDR3 spans 15 amino acids. The CDR3 nucleotides read TGTGCCAGCAGCACGACAGTAGGGTGGGCAGATACGCAGTATTTT. Translated, it gives CASSTTVGWADTQYF.

Concerning this clone: Additional DNA sequences in this sample encode the identical CDR3. The genes are TRBV6-5 and TRBJ2-5, with 8 bases aligning to TRBD1. Germline assignment: CDR1 MNHEY and CDR2 SVGAGI. J was trimmed by 5 bases and V by 6 bases; bases with no gene match: 2. This CDR3 spans 12 amino acids. CDR3 DNA sequence: TGTGCCAGCAGCGGACAGGGTGAGACCCAGTACTTC. Its translation: CASSGQGETQYF.

This sequence joins TRBV19 and TRBJ2-2; 12 bases are shared with TRBD2. V was clipped by 3 bases and J by 5 bases; unmatched bases: 10. Germline-derived CDR1 and CDR2 are LNHDA and SQIVND (reference sequence). CDR3 length: 18 residues. The CDR3 reads CASSILTSGSYVTGELFF. The CDR3 DNA follows: TGTGCCAGTAGTATTTTGACTAGCGGGAGCTATGTAACCGGGGAGCTGTTTTTT.

The chain recombines TRBV25-1 with TRBJ2-7, with 10 bases that match TRBD2. CDR1 is MGHDK and CDR2 is SYGVNS in the germline V gene. Unmatched junction bases numbered 20, after V lost 10 bases and J lost 8 bases. The CDR3 runs to 16 residues. CDR3 coding DNA: TGTGCCACCAGCGAGGGACTAGCGACAACTCTCTCTAAGCAGTACTTC. As protein: CATSEGLATTLSKQYF.

V gene TRBV5-1 combines with J gene TRBJ2-7, with 9 bases lining up with TRBD2. In germline, CDR1 is SGHRS, CDR2 YFSETQ. The CDR3 runs 16 residues. V was pared by 6 bases and J by 2 bases, with 12 bases of the junction left unmatched. CDR3 region: CASTQSGTSLPYEQYF. The CDR3 bases are TGCGCCAGCACCCAATCCGGGACTAGCCTTCCCTACGAGCAGTACTTC.

This chain uses TRBV5-1 with TRBJ1-1, with D possibly matching TRBD1 (6 bases). The germline V gene has CDR1 SGHRS and CDR2 YFSETQ. The CDR3 sequence is 13 residues long. V lost 4 bases and J lost 1, with 8 bases in between. This CDR3 is CASSVTGNTEAFF. The CDR3 nucleotides are TGCGCCAGCAGCGTGACAGGGAACACTGAAGCTTTCTTT.

The chain combines TRBV7-2 with TRBJ2-7, with 12 bases matching TRBD2. Germline values: CDR1 SGHTA, CDR2 FQGNSA. Trimming cost V 7 bases and J 7 bases; bases outside gene matches: 14. The CDR3 runs 16 residues. The CDR3 loop is CASTRLAGVEEEEQYF. DNA for the CDR3: TGTGCCAGCACGAGACTAGCGGGAGTTGAGGAGGAAGAGCAGTACTTC.

The chain is built from TRBV28 and TRBJ1-2; possible D gene TRBD1, 6 bases. The CDR3 runs to 14 residues. CDR1 and CDR2 (germline): MDHEN, SYDVKM. With 5 bases removed from V and 4 bases from J, the gap between germline ends came to 14 bases. CDR3: CASSEGGAIYGYTF. CDR3 nucleotides: TGTGCCAGCAGTGAGGGGGGTGCTATCTATGGCTACACCTTC.

The genes are TRBV6-1 and TRBJ2-5; the D is unclear. V was clipped by 4 bases and J by 5 bases, with 8 bases between them. Per the germline V gene, CDR1 is MNHNS and CDR2 is SASEGT. The CDR3 runs to 12 residues. This CDR3 is CASSAQFETQYF. For the CDR3, the DNA is TGTGCCAGCAGTGCCCAGTTCGAGACCCAGTACTTC.

This clone has only a few counts. The genes are TRBV6-1 and TRBJ1-5, with D unclear. The CDR3 runs 15 residues. CDR1 is MNHNS and CDR2 is SASEGT in the germline V gene. The germline V and J ends were trimmed by 5 bases and 4 bases, with 15 bases remaining between them. Here the CDR3 DNA reads TGTGCCAGCAGTCTAGAGGGAGGTCAGAATCAGCCCCAGCATTTT. Translated, it gives CASSLEGGQNQPQHF.

V usage is TRBV6-5 and J usage is TRBJ1-5; 10 nucleotides line up with TRBD1. With V trimmed by 5 bases and J by 6 bases, 7 bases remained unmatched. The CDR3 covers 15 residues. Germline loops: CDR1 MNHEY, CDR2 SVGAGI. In DNA, the CDR3 is TGTGCCAGCAGTCGGGACAGGGGAAGAGGTCAGCCCCAGCATTTT. Its protein is CASSRDRGRGQPQHF.

The J gene is TRBJ1-5, the V gene TRBV7-9, with D unclear. CDR1 is SEHNR, CDR2 FQNEAQ, per germline (reference sequence). Deletions cut 1 base from V and 3 bases from J, with 7 bases between. The CDR3 totals 14 residues. Here the CDR3 DNA reads TGTGCCAGCAGCTTAGGACAAGCCAATCAGCCCCAGCATTTT. Translation: CASSLGQANQPQHF. The entire variable domain, with the rest obtained from reference TRBV7-9 and TRBJ1-5, is as follows: DTGVSQNPRHKITKRGQNVTFRCDPISEHNRLYWYRQTLGQGPEFLTYFQNEAQLEKSRLLSDRFSAERPKGSFSTLEIQRTEQGDSAMYLCASSLGQANQPQHFGDGTRLSIL.

This chain links TRBV5-1 with TRBJ2-5; the D is unclear. Germline V gives CDR1 SGHRS, CDR2 YFSETQ. This CDR3 is 14 amino acids long. The V and J ends lost 0 bases and 5 bases respectively, with 11 bases between them. The CDR3 DNA is TGCGCCAGCAGCTTGGAGCCCGGGTTGGAGACCCAGTACTTC. This codes for CASSLEPGLETQYF.

The chain links TRBV4-1 to TRBJ2-7; 7 nucleotides match TRBD2. This CDR3 is built from 15 residues. The ends lost 3 bases at V and 2 bases at J; junction bases unmatched: 7. From germline, CDR1 is MGHRA and CDR2 YSYEKL. In DNA form, the CDR3 reads TGCGCCAGCAGCCAGGTACTAGCGCCAGCCTACGAGCAGTACTTC. This gives the protein CASSQVLAPAYEQYF.

This clone was counted between two and nine times. The V call is TRBV2, the J call TRBJ1-2; the D gene is possibly TRBD1 (5 bases). The CDR3 is 14 amino acids. Germline CDR1 SNHLY, CDR2 FYNNEI. Trimming took 5 bases from V and 3 from J, leaving 13 bases between them. The CDR3 reads CASSLLGPDYGYTF. CDR3 nucleotides: TGTGCCAGCAGTTTATTGGGACCAGACTATGGCTACACCTTC.

The chain joins TRBV25-1 to TRBJ2-3, with D possibly called TRBD1 or TRBD2 (6 bases each). From germline, CDR1 is MGHDK and CDR2 SYGVNS. CDR3 size: 15 residues. V was cut by 8 bases and J by 5 bases, with 20 bases left in between. CDR3 sequence reads: CASEWRGDTRDTQYF. For the CDR3, the DNA is TGTGCCAGCGAATGGAGGGGGGACACCAGAGATACGCAGTATTTT.

The chain couples TRBV5-1 to TRBJ2-5; tentatively, D is TRBD2 (7 bases). The CDR3 is 15 amino acids. V was trimmed by 4 bases and J by 4 bases, leaving 17 bases between them. CDR1 is SGHRS and CDR2 is YFSETQ in the germline V gene. The CDR3 sequence: CASSLLGGARETQYF. The DNA for the CDR3 is TGCGCCAGCAGCCTCCTGGGGGGGGCGCGAGAGACCCAGTACTTC.

The chain links TRBV18 to TRBJ2-5; 7 bases align to TRBD1. Unmatched junction bases numbered 1, after V lost 1 base and J lost 2 bases. This CDR3 is 14 amino acids long. CDR1 KGHSH and CDR2 LQKENI come from the germline V gene. CDR3 residues: CASSPRDSQETQYF. The CDR3 DNA is TGTGCCAGCTCACCACGGGACAGTCAAGAGACCCAGTACTTC.

The gene calls are TRBV5-1 and TRBJ2-5; 7 bases are shared with TRBD2. Germline assignment: CDR1 SGHRS and CDR2 YFSETQ. With V trimmed by 1 base and J by 1 base, 4 bases remained unmatched. The CDR3 extends over 15 amino acids. The CDR3, as DNA: TGCGCCAGCAGCTTGACGCCTAGCGGCCAAGAGACCCAGTACTTC. As protein: CASSLTPSGQETQYF.

The V and J genes are TRBV29-1 and TRBJ1-3; D not resolved. The CDR3 totals 12 residues. Trimming took off 4 bases at V and 4 bases at J, with 8 bases between the two ends. Germline V gene sequence: CDR1 SQVTM, CDR2 ANQGSEA. The CDR3 region has the DNA TGCAGCGTTGGCTCGGGAGGAAACACCATATATTTT. It encodes CSVGSGGNTIYF.